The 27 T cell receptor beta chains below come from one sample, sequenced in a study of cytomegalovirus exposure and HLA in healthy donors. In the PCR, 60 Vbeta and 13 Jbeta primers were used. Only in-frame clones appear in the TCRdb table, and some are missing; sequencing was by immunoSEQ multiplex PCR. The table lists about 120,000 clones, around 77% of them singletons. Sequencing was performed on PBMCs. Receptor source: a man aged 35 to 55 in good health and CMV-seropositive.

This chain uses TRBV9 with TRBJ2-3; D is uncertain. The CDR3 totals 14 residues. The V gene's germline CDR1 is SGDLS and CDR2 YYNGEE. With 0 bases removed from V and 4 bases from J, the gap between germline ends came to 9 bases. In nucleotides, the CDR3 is TGTGCCAGCAGCGTAGGGGCTCAAGCAGATACGCAGTATTTT. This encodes CASSVGAQADTQYF.

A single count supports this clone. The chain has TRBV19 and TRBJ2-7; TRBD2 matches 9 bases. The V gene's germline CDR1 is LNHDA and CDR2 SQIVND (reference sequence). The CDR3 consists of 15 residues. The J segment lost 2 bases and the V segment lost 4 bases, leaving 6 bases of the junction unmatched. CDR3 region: CASSRVAGEPYEQYF. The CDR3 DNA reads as TGTGCCAGTAGTAGGGTAGCGGGGGAGCCCTACGAGCAGTACTTC.

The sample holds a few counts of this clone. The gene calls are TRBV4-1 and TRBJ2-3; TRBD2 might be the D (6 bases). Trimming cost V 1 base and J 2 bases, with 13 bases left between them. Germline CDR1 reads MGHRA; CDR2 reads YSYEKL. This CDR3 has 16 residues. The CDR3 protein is CASSQGPGDNTDTQYF. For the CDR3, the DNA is TGCGCCAGCAGCCAAGGCCCGGGAGACAACACAGATACGCAGTATTTT.

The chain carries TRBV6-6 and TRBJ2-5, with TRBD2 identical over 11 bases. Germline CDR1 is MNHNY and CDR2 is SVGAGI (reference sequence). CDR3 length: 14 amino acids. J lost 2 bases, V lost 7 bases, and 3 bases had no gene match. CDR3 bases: TGTGCCAGCACAGTAGCGGGGGGGCAAGAGACCCAGTACTTC. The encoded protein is CASTVAGGQETQYF.

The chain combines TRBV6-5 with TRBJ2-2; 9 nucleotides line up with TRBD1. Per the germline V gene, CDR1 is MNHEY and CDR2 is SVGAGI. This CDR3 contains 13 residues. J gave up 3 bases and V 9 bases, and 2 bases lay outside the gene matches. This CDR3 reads CASTGGDTGELFF. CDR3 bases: TGTGCCAGTACAGGGGGCGACACCGGGGAGCTGTTTTTT.

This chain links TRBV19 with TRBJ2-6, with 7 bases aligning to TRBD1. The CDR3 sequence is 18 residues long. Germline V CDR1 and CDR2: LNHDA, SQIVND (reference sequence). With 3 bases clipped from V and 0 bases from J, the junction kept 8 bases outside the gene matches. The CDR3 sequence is CASSMPGTASSGANVLTF. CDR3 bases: TGTGCCAGTAGTATGCCAGGGACAGCTAGCTCTGGGGCCAACGTCCTGACTTTC.

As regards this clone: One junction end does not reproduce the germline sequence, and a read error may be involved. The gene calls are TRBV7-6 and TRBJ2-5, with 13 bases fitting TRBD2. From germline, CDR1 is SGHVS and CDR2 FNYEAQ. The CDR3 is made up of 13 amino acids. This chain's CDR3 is CASSLGTSGEQDF. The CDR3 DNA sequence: TGTGCCAGCAGCCTCGGGACTAGCGGGGAACAGGACTTC. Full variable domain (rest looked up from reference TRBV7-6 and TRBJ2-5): GAGVSQSPRYKVTKRGQDVALRCDPISGHVSLYWYRQALGQGPEFLTYFNYEAQQDKSGLPNDRFSAERPEGSISTLTIQRTEQRDSAMYRCASSLGTSGEQDFGPGTRLLVL.

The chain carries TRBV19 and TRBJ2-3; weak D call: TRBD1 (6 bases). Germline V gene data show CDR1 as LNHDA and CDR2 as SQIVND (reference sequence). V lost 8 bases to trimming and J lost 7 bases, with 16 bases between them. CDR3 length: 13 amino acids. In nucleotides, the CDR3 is TGTGCCAGTCGCGAGGACAGCCCTCATACGCAGTATTTT. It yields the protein CASREDSPHTQYF.

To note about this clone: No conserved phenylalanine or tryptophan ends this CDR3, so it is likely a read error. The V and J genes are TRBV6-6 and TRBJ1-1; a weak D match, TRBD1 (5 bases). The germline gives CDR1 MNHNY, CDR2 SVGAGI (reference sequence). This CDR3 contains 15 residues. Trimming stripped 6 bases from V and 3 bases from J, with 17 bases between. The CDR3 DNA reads TGTGCCAGCAGCCGCGGAGCGGGGACGGACACTGAAGCTTTCTCT. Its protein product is CASSRGAGTDTEAFS.

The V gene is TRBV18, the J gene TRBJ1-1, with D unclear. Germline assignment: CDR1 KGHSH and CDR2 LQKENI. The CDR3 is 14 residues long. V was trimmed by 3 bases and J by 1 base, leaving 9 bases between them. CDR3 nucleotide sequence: TGTGCCAGCTCACCCAGCCCAGGGAACACTGAAGCTTTCTTT. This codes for CASSPSPGNTEAFF.

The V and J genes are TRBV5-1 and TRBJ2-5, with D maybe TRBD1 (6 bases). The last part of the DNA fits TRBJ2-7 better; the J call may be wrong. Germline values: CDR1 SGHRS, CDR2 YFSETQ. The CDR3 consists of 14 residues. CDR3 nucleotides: TGCGCCAGCAGCTTGTCAGGGGCTTCCTACGAGCAGTACTTC. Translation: CASSLSGASYEQYF.

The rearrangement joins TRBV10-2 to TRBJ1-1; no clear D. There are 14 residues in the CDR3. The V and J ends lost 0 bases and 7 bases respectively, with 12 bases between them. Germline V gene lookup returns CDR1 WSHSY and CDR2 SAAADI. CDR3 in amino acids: CASSESALRLEAFF. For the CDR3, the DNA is TGCGCCAGCAGTGAGTCCGCCCTACGACTTGAAGCTTTCTTT.

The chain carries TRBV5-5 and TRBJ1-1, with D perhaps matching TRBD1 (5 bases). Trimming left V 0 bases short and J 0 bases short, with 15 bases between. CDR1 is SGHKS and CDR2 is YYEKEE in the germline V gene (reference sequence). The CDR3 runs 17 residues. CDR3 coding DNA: TGTGCCAGCAGCTTGGACGACAGACCGGGCCTGAACACTGAAGCTTTCTTT. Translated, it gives CASSLDDRPGLNTEAFF.

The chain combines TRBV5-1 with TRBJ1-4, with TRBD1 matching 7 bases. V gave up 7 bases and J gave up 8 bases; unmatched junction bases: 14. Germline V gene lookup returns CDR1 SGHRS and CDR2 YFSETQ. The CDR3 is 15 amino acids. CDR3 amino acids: CASQRLQGRREKLFF. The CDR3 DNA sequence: TGCGCCAGCCAACGATTACAGGGGAGGAGGGAAAAACTGTTTTTT.

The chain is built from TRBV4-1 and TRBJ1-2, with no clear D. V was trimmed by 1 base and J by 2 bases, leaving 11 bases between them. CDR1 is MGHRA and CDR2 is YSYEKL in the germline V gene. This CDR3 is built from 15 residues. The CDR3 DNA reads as TGCGCCAGCAGCCAAGTTGACGGGAACAACTATGGCTACACCTTC. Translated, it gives CASSQVDGNNYGYTF.

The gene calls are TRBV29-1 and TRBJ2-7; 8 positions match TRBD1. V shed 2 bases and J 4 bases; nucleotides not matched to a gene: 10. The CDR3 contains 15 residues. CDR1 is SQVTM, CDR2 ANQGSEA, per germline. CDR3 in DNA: TGCAGCGTTGAAATGTTCGACAGGGGAAGATACGAGCAGTACTTC. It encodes CSVEMFDRGRYEQYF.

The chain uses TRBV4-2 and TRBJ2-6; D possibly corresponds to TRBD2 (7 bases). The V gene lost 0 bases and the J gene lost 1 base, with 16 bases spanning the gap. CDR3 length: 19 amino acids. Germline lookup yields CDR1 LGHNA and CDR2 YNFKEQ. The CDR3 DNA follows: TGTGCCAGCAGCCAAGAGTCGTTCGGGGGGCGATCTGGGGCCAACGTCCTGACTTTC. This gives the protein CASSQESFGGRSGANVLTF.

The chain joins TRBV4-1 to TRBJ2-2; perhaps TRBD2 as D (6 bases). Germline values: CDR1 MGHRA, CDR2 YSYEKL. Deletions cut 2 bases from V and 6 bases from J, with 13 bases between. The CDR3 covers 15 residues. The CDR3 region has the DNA TGCGCCAGCAGCCAACCGCGGGGTGATCCCGGGGAGCTGTTTTTT. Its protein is CASSQPRGDPGELFF.

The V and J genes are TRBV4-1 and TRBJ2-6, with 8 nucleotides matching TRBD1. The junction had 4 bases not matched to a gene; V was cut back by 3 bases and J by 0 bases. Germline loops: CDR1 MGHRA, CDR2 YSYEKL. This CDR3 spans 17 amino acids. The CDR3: CASSHPDRDSGANVLTF. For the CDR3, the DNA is TGCGCCAGCAGCCACCCGGACAGGGACTCTGGGGCCAACGTCCTGACTTTC.

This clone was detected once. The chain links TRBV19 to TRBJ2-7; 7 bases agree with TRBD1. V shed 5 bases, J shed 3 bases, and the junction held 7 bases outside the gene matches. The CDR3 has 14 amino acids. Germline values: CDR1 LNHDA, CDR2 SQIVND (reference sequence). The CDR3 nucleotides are TGTGCCAGTAGTCGACAGGGAATAAACTACGAGCAGTACTTC. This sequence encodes CASSRQGINYEQYF.

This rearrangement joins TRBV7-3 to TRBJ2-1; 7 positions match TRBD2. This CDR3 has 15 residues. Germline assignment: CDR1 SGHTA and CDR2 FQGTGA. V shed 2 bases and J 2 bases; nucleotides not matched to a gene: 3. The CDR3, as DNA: TGTGCCAGCAGCTTATTCGGGGGGACCTACAATGAGCAGTTCTTC. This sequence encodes CASSLFGGTYNEQFF.

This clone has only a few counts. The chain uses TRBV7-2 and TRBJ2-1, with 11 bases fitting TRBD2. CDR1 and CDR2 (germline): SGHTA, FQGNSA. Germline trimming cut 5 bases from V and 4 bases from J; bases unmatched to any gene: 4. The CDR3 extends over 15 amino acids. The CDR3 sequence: CASSQGLAVYNEQFF. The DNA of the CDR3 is TGTGCCAGCAGCCAGGGACTAGCGGTTTACAATGAGCAGTTCTTC.

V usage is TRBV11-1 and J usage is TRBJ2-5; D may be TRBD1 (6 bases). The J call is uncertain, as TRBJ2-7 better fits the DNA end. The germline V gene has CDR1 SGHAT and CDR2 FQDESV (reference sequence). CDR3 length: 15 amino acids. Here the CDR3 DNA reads TGTGCCAGCAGCTACCCACAGGGACGTACCTACGAGCAGTACTTC. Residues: CASSYPQGRTYEQYF.

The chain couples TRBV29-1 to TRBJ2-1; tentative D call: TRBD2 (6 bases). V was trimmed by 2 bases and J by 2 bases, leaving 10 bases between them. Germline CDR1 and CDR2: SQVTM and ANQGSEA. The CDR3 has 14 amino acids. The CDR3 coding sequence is TGCAGCGTTGAAAGGGAGGCCCCCTACAATGAGCAGTTCTTC. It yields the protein CSVEREAPYNEQFF.

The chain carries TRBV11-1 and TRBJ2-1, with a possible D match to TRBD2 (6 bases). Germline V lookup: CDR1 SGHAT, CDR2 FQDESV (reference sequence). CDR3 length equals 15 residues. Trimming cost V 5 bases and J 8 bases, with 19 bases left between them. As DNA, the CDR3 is TGTGCCAGCAGCCTCTCCCCGGGGAGGATCGATGAGCAGTTCTTC. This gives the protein CASSLSPGRIDEQFF.

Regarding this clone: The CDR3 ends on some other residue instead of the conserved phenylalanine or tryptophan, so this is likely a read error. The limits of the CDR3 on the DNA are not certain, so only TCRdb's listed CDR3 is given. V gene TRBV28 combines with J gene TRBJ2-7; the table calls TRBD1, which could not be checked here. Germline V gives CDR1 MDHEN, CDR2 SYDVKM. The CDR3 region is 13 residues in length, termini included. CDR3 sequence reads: CASSSRPGTGIGY.

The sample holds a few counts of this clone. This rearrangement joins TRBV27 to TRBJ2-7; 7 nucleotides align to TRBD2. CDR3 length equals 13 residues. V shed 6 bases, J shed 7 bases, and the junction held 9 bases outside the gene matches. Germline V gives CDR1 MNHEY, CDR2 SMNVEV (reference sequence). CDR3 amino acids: CASRALEAGEQYF. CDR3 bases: TGTGCCAGCAGGGCCCTGGAAGCGGGGGAGCAGTACTTC.